Here is one T cell receptor beta chain with its context. Its specificity is not known. CDR3 length: 11 residues. CDR1 is DFQATT and CDR2 is SNEGSKA in the germline V gene (reference sequence). The V and J ends lost 4 bases and 7 bases respectively, with 10 bases between them. The sample comes from a study of cytomegalovirus exposure and HLA in healthy donors. TCRdb keeps only in-frame clones here, not all; method: immunoSEQ multiplex PCR. The data contain around 69,000 clones, 96% of them singletons. The donors were members of the validation cohort, which comprised under 150 subjects and was separate from the first cohort of roughly 700 subjects. Points from the study as a whole: Rarity marked most TCR sequences, yet some public TCRs occurred in many donors.

The receptor's source is a woman in her late teens or twenties in good health and CMV-seropositive. The chain is built from TRBV20-1 and TRBJ1-2, with TRBD1 as a possible D gene (6 bases). The sample was PBMCs. Here the CDR3 reads CSAMNRAGYTF. CDR3 DNA sequence: TGCAGTGCTATGAACAGGGCTGGCTACACCTTC.